This T cell receptor (beta chain) derives from a study of cytotoxic CD8 clonotypes in ibrutinib-treated CLL. Study as a whole: Partial response occurred in roughly 25 patients and complete response in 2; at median approximately 68 months, about 14 remained remitted and around 12 progressed.

The CDR3 spans 15 residues. V dropped 1 base and J dropped 2 bases, with 9 bases sitting between them. Per the germline V gene, CDR1 is SGHTA and CDR2 is FQGNSA. The table came from immunoSEQ multiplex PCR; TCRdb's copy has only in-frame clones and leaves some out. Here the sample spans about 140,000 clones, around 90% being singletons. Cryopreserved PBMCs supplied about 1.8 micrograms of genomic DNA for TCR beta libraries. The rearrangement uses TRBV7-2 and TRBJ1-3; D is unclear. The sample consisted of PBMCs, taken after 12 months of ibrutinib treatment. This clonotype was obtained from a human donor with chronic lymphocytic leukemia. As DNA, the CDR3 is TGTGCCAGCAGCTTAGTAGTGACTACTGGAAACACCATATATTTT. It codes for CASSLVVTTGNTIYF.